The clone carrying this TCR beta chain was seen a single time. Its antigen is unknown. Germline-derived CDR1 and CDR2 are MNHEY and SVGAGI. Trimming at V came to 0 bases and at J to 5 bases, leaving 4 bases not matched to a gene. This CDR3 is 15 amino acids long. TCRdb's copy holds only in-frame clones and misses some; the assay was immunoSEQ multiplex PCR. The sample consists of around 92,000 clones, roughly 91% of them appearing once. The entry originates in a study of T cells in localized non-small cell lung cancer. Study-level findings and limits: Tumor showed lower T cell clonality than uninvolved adjacent lung, where it was highest.

V gene TRBV6-5 combines with J gene TRBJ1-5; 7 bases map to TRBD1. The TCR originated in a woman aged 35-75 years with stage II squamous cell lung carcinoma. This material consisted of PBMCs, taken before any cancer treatment. The CDR3 here is CASSYSNRGDQPQHF. DNA for the CDR3: TGTGCCAGCAGTTACTCGAACAGGGGCGATCAGCCCCAGCATTTT.